This T cell receptor (beta chain) comes out of a study of cytomegalovirus exposure and HLA in healthy donors. In this sample, this clone turned up a few times. Antigen specificity is unknown. General study results and limits: In a later analysis, CMV-associated beta chains were mostly HLA-associated, it appeared. CMV serostatus was the sole immune exposure information available.

The study ran its PCR with 60 Vbeta and 13 Jbeta primers. TCRdb's table, derived via immunoSEQ multiplex PCR, lists solely in-frame clones and lacks some. The sample carries some 150,000 clones, 60% to 85% recorded once. The sequence derives from a woman in her thirties or forties in good health and CMV-seropositive. The sequencing sample was made of PBMCs.

CDR3: CASSIAGGTDTQYF. CDR3 coding DNA: TGTGCCAGCAGCATAGCGGGAGGCACAGATACGCAGTATTTT. This chain uses TRBV27 with TRBJ2-3; 9 positions agree with TRBD2. Germline CDR1 MNHEY, CDR2 SMNVEV (reference sequence). CDR3 length equals 14 residues. V lost 6 bases and J lost 1; bases outside the gene matches: 2.